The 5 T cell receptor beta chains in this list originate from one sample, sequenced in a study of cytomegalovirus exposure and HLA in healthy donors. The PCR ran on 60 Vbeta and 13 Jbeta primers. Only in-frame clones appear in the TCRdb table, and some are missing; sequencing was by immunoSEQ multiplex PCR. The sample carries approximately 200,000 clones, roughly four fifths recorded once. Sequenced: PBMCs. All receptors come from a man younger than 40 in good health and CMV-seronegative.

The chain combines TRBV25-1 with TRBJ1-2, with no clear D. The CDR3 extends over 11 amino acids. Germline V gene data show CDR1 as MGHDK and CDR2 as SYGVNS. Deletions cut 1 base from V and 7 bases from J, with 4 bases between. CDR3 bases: TGTGCCAGCAGTGAATCCCGTGGCTACACCTTC. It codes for CASSESRGYTF.

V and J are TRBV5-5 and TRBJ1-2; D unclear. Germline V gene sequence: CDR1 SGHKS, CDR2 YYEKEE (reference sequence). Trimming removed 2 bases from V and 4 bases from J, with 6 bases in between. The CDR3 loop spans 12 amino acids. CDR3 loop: CASSFGFYGYTF. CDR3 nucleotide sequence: TGTGCCAGCAGCTTCGGGTTCTATGGCTACACCTTC.

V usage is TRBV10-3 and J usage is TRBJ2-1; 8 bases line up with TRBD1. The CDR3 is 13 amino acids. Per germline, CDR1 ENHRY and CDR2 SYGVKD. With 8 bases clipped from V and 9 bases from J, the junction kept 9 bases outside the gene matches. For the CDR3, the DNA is TGTGCCATCGGGGGACAGGAAGGGGGTGAGCAGTTCTTC. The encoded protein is CAIGGQEGGEQFF.

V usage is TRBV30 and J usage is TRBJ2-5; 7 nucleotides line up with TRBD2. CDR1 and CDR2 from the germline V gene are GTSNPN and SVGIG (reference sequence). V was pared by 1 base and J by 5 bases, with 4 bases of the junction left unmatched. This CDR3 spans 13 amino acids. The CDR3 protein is CAWSGGGLETQYF. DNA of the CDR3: TGTGCCTGGAGTGGGGGGGGTTTGGAGACCCAGTACTTC.

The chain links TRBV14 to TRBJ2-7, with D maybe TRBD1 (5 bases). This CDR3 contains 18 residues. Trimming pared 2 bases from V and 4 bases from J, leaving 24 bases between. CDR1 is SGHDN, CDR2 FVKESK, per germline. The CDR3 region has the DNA TGTGCCAGCAGCCAAACCCGTAGGGTGTATGGGGCTTTGTACGAGCAGTACTTC. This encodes CASSQTRRVYGALYEQYF.